Given below is one T cell receptor (beta chain) in context. Antigen specificity is unknown. Germline V gene sequence: CDR1 SGHDT, CDR2 YYEEEE. The CDR3 extends over 15 amino acids. Trimming took off 4 bases at V and 8 bases at J, with 19 bases between the two ends. This specimen comes from a study of human thymus T cells. Broader study findings: Reports from related research described highly overlapping thymic repertoires among unrelated individuals.

The method was immunoSEQ multiplex PCR; TCRdb's version includes in-frame clones alone and lacks a portion of them. The sample contains roughly 120,000 clones, around 94% of which appear only once. Thymus tissue for the work was resected from patients undergoing corrective heart surgery. Corrective surgery for congenital heart defects was being performed on the healthy Finnish infants who were the donors. The chain is built from TRBV5-6 and TRBJ2-1; a possible D gene is TRBD2 (6 bases). The sequence came from a boy under two years old with a congenital heart defect but otherwise immunologically healthy. The material sequenced was thymus tissue. The chain's CDR3 is CASSPEASAGDEQFF. The DNA for the CDR3 is TGTGCCAGCAGCCCTGAGGCTAGCGCTGGGGATGAGCAGTTCTTC.